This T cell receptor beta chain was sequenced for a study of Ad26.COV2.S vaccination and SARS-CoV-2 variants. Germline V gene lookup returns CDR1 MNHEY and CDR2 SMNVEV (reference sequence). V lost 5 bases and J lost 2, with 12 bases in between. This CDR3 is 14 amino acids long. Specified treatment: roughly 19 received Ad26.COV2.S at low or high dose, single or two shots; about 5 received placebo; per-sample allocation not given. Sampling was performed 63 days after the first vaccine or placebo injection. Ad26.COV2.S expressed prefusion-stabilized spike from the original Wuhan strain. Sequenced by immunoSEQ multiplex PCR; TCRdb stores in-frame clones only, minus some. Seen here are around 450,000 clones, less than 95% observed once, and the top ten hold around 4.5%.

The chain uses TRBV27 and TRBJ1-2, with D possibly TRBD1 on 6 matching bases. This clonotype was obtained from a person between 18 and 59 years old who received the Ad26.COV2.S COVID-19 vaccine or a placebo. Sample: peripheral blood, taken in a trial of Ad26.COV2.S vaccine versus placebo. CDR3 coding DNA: TGTGCCAGCAGTAGGGGGGGGGAGAACTATGGCTACACCTTC. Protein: CASSRGGENYGYTF.